This passage covers 28 T cell receptor beta chains from one sample sequenced in a study of T cells in Graves' hyperthyroidism and ophthalmopathy. RNA transcripts served as the template for amplifying TCR beta CDR3 regions. The HTBI set primed first-round TCR CDR3 RT-PCR. In TCRdb, the multiplex PCR reads were re-called with MiXCR into one record per CDR3 protein. The sample has about 610,000 distinct CDR3 sequences; roughly 16% are singletons. Sequencing input: blood. These TCRs come from a woman in her 40s with Graves' ophthalmopathy.

This clonotype came up many times. The chain has TRBV5-1 and TRBJ1-1, with no clear D. The length of the CDR3 is 14 residues. The germline gives CDR1 SGHRS, CDR2 YFSETQ. The V and J ends lost 6 bases and 6 bases respectively, with 18 bases between them. Written as DNA, the CDR3 is TGCGCCAGCACCACGGACCCCCAAGGAGCTGAAGCTTTCTTT. It codes for CASTTDPQGAEAFF.

In this sample, this clonotype turned up many times. The rearrangement joins TRBV30 to TRBJ2-7; 10 bases map to TRBD1. Germline V gives CDR1 GTSNPN, CDR2 SVGIG (reference sequence). Germline trimming cut 2 bases from V and 2 bases from J; bases unmatched to any gene: 6. The CDR3 is 15 amino acids. CDR3: CAWSKPGQGTYEQYF. Here the CDR3 DNA reads TGTGCCTGGAGTAAACCGGGACAGGGGACCTACGAGCAGTACTTC.

The chain recombines TRBV2 with TRBJ1-1, with D perhaps matching TRBD1 (6 bases). The germline V and J ends were trimmed by 3 bases and 0 bases, with 11 bases remaining between them. This CDR3 comprises 15 residues. Germline V lookup: CDR1 SNHLY, CDR2 FYNNEI. The CDR3 is CASSEGTPMNTEAFF. DNA for the CDR3: TGTGCCAGCAGTGAGGGGACACCCATGAACACTGAAGCTTTCTTT.

In this sample, this clonotype turned up many times. The rearrangement joins TRBV2 to TRBJ2-3, with 10 nucleotides matching TRBD2. The CDR3 spans 15 residues. With 6 bases clipped from V and 7 bases from J, the junction kept 10 bases outside the gene matches. The germline V gene has CDR1 SNHLY and CDR2 FYNNEI. In DNA form, the CDR3 reads TGTGCCAGCAGGGCAACTAGCGGGGCAATGAATACGCAGTATTTT. It is translated as CASRATSGAMNTQYF.

This clonotype was seen ten or more times. The V call is TRBV24-1, the J call TRBJ2-1; 8 bases align to TRBD2. The CDR3 length is 15 residues. The germline V gene encodes CDR1 KGHDR and CDR2 SFDVKD. Trimming cost V 3 bases and J 9 bases; bases outside gene matches: 9. The CDR3: CATSDAGTRRGEQFF. The CDR3 bases are TGTGCCACCAGTGATGCCGGGACTAGGCGGGGTGAGCAGTTCTTC.

This clonotype was counted only a few times. This clone may be a read error of a much larger clone one base away. V usage is TRBV2 and J usage is TRBJ2-5, with 11 bases lining up with TRBD1. The trim removed 8 bases at V and 5 bases at J, leaving 13 bases unmatched. This CDR3 comprises 16 residues. Germline assignment: CDR1 SNHLY and CDR2 FYNNEI. The CDR3, as DNA: TGTGCCAGCGGTGCGGAGGACAGGGGGCCGTGGGAGACCCAGTACTTC. This encodes CASGAEDRGPWETQYF.

This rearrangement joins TRBV3-1 to TRBJ2-1; 10 bases are shared with TRBD2. Trimming at V came to 1 base and at J to 6 bases, leaving 9 bases not matched to a gene. Germline loops: CDR1 LGHDT, CDR2 YNNKEL (reference sequence). The CDR3 sequence is 17 residues long. The CDR3 coding sequence is TGTGCCAGCAGCCAAGGGACGCTAGCGGGAGTTTTCAATGAGCAGTTCTTC. This encodes CASSQGTLAGVFNEQFF.

There are many counts of this clonotype. The V gene is TRBV5-1, the J gene TRBJ2-2, with TRBD2 identical over 7 bases. The CDR3 length is 14 residues. Germline lookup yields CDR1 SGHRS and CDR2 YFSETQ. J lost 6 bases, V lost 4 bases, and 6 bases had no gene match. Written as DNA, the CDR3 is TGCGCCAGCAGCCTCCAGACTAGCTCCGGGGAGCTGTTTTTT. It translates to CASSLQTSSGELFF.

About this clonotype: A much larger clone is a single base away; this may be a read error. The chain has TRBV20-1 and TRBJ2-2, with 7 bases identical to TRBD2. V lost 7 bases to trimming and J lost 0 bases; unmatched junction nucleotides: 2. Germline CDR1 DFQATT, CDR2 SNEGSKA (reference sequence). The CDR3 spans 13 residues. CDR3: CSVGGTNTGELFF. In DNA form, the CDR3 reads TGCAGTGTGGGAGGGACGAACACCGGGGAGCTGTTTTTT.

This clonotype was recorded at least ten times. This rearrangement joins TRBV7-2 to TRBJ1-5; 7 bases map to TRBD1. V lost 5 bases and J lost 3; bases outside the gene matches: 16. Germline lookup yields CDR1 SGHTA and CDR2 FQGNSA. The CDR3 length is 18 residues. The CDR3 protein is CASSPTRGQAGFNQPQHF. The CDR3 nucleotides are TGTGCCAGCAGCCCCACGAGAGGACAGGCTGGGTTCAATCAGCCCCAGCATTTT. The full variable domain, with the rest looked up from reference TRBV7-2 and TRBJ1-5, is GAGVSQSPSNKVTEKGKDVELRCDPISGHTALYWYRQSLGQGLEFLIYFQGNSAPDKSGLPSDRFSAERTGGSVSTLTIQRTQQEDSAVYLCASSPTRGQAGFNQPQHFGDGTRLSIL.

This clonotype was recorded only once. The chain joins TRBV5-1 to TRBJ2-7; 7 bases align to TRBD1. V shed 7 bases and J 4 bases; nucleotides not matched to a gene: 5. Germline V gene sequence: CDR1 SGHRS, CDR2 YFSETQ. This CDR3 is built from 12 residues. For the CDR3, the DNA is TGCGCCAGCGGACAGGACGGGTACGAGCAGTACTTC. Protein product: CASGQDGYEQYF.

This clonotype was picked up many times. The chain links TRBV5-1 to TRBJ2-7; TRBD2 might be the D (6 bases). Germline V lookup: CDR1 SGHRS, CDR2 YFSETQ. The germline V and J ends were trimmed by 0 bases and 0 bases, with 13 bases remaining between them. The CDR3 runs 16 residues. This CDR3 is CASSLGPGASSYEQYF. In DNA form, the CDR3 reads TGCGCCAGCAGCTTGGGGCCGGGAGCGAGCTCCTACGAGCAGTACTTC.

The sample holds a few counts of this clonotype. The V gene is TRBV9, the J gene TRBJ2-1, with 13 bases lining up with TRBD2. This CDR3 has 17 residues. V was clipped by 4 bases and J by 4 bases; unmatched bases: 8. The germline CDR1 and CDR2 sequences are SGDLS and YYNGEE. In DNA, the CDR3 is TGTGCCAGCAGCTTTACTAGCGGGAGGGCCGATTACAATGAGCAGTTCTTC. Its translation is CASSFTSGRADYNEQFF.

There are many counts of this clonotype. This chain uses TRBV2 with TRBJ2-5; 7 bases match TRBD1. The CDR3 sequence is 13 residues long. The V gene end was trimmed by 4 bases and the J gene end by 8 bases; junction bases not matched to a gene: 7. CDR1 SNHLY and CDR2 FYNNEI come from the germline V gene. CDR3 sequence reads: CASSGQGGSTQYF. The CDR3 coding sequence is TGTGCCAGCAGTGGACAGGGTGGTAGTACCCAGTACTTC. Supplemented by reference TRBV2 and TRBJ2-5, the full variable domain reads EPEVTQTPSHQVTQMGQEVILRCVPISNHLYFYWYRQILGQKVEFLVSFYNNEISEKSEIFDDQFSVERPDGSNFTLKIRSTKLEDSAMYFCASSGQGGSTQYFGPGTRLLVL.

This clonotype was recorded many times. The genes are TRBV19 and TRBJ2-6; D is possibly TRBD1 or TRBD2 (5 bases each). The CDR3 length is 14 residues. CDR1 is LNHDA and CDR2 is SQIVND in the germline V gene (reference sequence). The V gene lost 7 bases and the J gene lost 4 bases, with 11 bases spanning the gap. CDR3 loop: CASNGGRGANVLTF. In nucleotides, the CDR3 is TGTGCCAGTAATGGGGGTAGAGGGGCCAACGTCCTGACTTTC. The variable domain in full, completed from reference TRBV19 and TRBJ2-6, reads DGGITQSPKYLFRKEGQNVTLSCEQNLNHDAMYWYRQDPGQGLRLIYYSQIVNDFQKGDIAEGYSVSREKKESFPLTVTSAQKNPTAFYLCASNGGRGANVLTFGAGSRLTVL.

This clonotype was recorded at least ten times. The V and J genes are TRBV9 and TRBJ2-1; TRBD1 matches at 7 bases. Per germline, CDR1 SGDLS and CDR2 YYNGEE. J gave up 4 bases and V 3 bases, and 7 bases lay outside the gene matches. CDR3 length: 15 residues. The CDR3 nucleotides are TGTGCCAGCAGCGGACAGGGCGAAGGATACAATGAGCAGTTCTTC. It translates to CASSGQGEGYNEQFF.

V gene TRBV5-1 combines with J gene TRBJ2-6; D tentatively fits TRBD1 or TRBD2 (5 bases each). This CDR3 has 16 amino acids. Germline V CDR1 and CDR2: SGHRS, YFSETQ. The V and J ends lost 1 base and 4 bases respectively, with 12 bases between them. In DNA form, the CDR3 reads TGCGCCAGCAGCTTGCTGGGGACCCCGGGGGCCAACGTCCTGACTTTC. Protein: CASSLLGTPGANVLTF.

This clonotype was observed a few times. The CDR3 region is CASSFWRGAGNEQFF. CDR3 nucleotides: TGTGCCAGCAGTTTCTGGCGGGGGGCCGGGAATGAGCAGTTCTTC. V is TRBV27 and J is TRBJ2-1, with TRBD2 identical over 8 bases. V dropped 3 bases and J dropped 7; count of bases not matched to a gene: 8. CDR1 and CDR2 (germline): MNHEY, SMNVEV (reference sequence). The length of the CDR3 is 15 residues.

The CDR3 reads CASSKTSRQKFNGYTF. The CDR3 coding sequence is TGTGCCAGCAGTAAGACTTCGAGACAGAAATTCAATGGCTACACCTTC. The V call is TRBV6-1, the J call TRBJ1-2, with D possibly matching TRBD1 (5 bases). V lost 5 bases to trimming and J lost 6 bases, with 22 bases between them. The CDR3 runs 16 residues. The germline gives CDR1 MNHNS, CDR2 SASEGT.

This clonotype showed up many times. This chain connects TRBV5-1 to TRBJ2-7; TRBD1 or TRBD2 may be the D gene (5 bases each). The CDR3 contains 12 residues. The germline V gene has CDR1 SGHRS and CDR2 YFSETQ. With 1 base removed from V and 6 bases from J, the gap between germline ends came to 8 bases. This chain's CDR3 is CASSLPGAEQYF. The CDR3, as DNA: TGCGCCAGCAGCTTGCCCGGGGCCGAGCAGTACTTC.

The J gene is TRBJ1-5, the V gene TRBV19; possibly TRBD1 for D (6 bases). With 5 bases removed from V and 7 bases from J, the gap between germline ends came to 18 bases. The CDR3 runs to 15 residues. CDR1 LNHDA and CDR2 SQIVND come from the germline V gene (reference sequence). The CDR3 region is CASSPTYRVGQPQHF. The CDR3 DNA reads as TGTGCCAGTAGTCCGACATACAGGGTTGGGCAGCCCCAGCATTTT.

This clonotype came up a few times. In DNA form, the CDR3 reads TGTGCCAGCCAAGAAGGGGGCACTGAAGCTTTCTTT. Its translation is CASQEGGTEAFF. J is TRBJ1-1 and V is TRBV5-6; maybe TRBD1 (6 bases). V lost 7 bases, J lost 4 bases, and 11 bases lay in between. The CDR3 consists of 12 residues. CDR1 is SGHDT, CDR2 YYEEEE, per germline. The full variable domain, rest sourced from reference TRBV5-6 and TRBJ1-1, is DAGVTQSPTHLIKTRGQQVTLRCSPKSGHDTVSWYQQALGQGPQFIFQYYEEEERQRGNFPDRFSGHQFPNYSSELNVNALLLGDSALYLCASQEGGTEAFFGQGTRLTVV.

This clonotype showed up many times. This chain joins TRBV28 and TRBJ2-4; 11 bases map to TRBD1. CDR3 length equals 20 residues. Germline V gene lookup returns CDR1 MDHEN and CDR2 SYDVKM. V lost 2 bases to trimming and J lost 0 bases; unmatched junction nucleotides: 12. CDR3 nucleotide sequence: TGTGCCAGCAGTTTACACGGACAGGGGGCGGTGAAACTAGCCAAAAACATTCAGTACTTC. This sequence encodes CASSLHGQGAVKLAKNIQYF.

This clonotype was seen many times. The genes are TRBV5-5 and TRBJ1-1, with 7 bases matching TRBD1. The CDR3 length is 16 residues. Germline values: CDR1 SGHKS, CDR2 YYEKEE (reference sequence). With 4 bases clipped from V and 1 base from J, the junction kept 10 bases outside the gene matches. Here the CDR3 reads CASSNSRGTANTEAFF. For the CDR3, the DNA is TGTGCCAGCAGCAACTCTCGGGGGACAGCGAACACTGAAGCTTTCTTT.

This clonotype was detected a few times. The chain joins TRBV10-2 to TRBJ2-7; D gene ambiguous. Germline CDR1 reads WSHSY; CDR2 reads SAAADI. The CDR3 sequence is 14 residues long. V lost 4 bases, J lost 2 bases, and 12 bases lay in between. CDR3 loop: CASSGIGLTYEQYF. Written as DNA, the CDR3 is TGCGCCAGCAGTGGGATTGGGCTTACCTACGAGCAGTACTTC.

The V and J genes are TRBV3-1 and TRBJ2-7; no clear D gene. Germline V gives CDR1 LGHDT, CDR2 YNNKEL (reference sequence). The V and J ends lost 5 bases and 3 bases respectively, with 11 bases between them. The CDR3 sequence is 13 residues long. CDR3 in amino acids: CASSSVYLYEQYF. CDR3 nucleotide sequence: TGTGCCAGCAGCAGTGTTTACCTCTACGAGCAGTACTTC.

The chain is built from TRBV24-1 and TRBJ2-7; 12 bases map to TRBD2. The CDR3 consists of 16 residues. After removal of 2 bases from V and 3 bases from J, the junction contained 4 bases not matched to a gene. Per the germline V gene, CDR1 is KGHDR and CDR2 is SFDVKD. In DNA form, the CDR3 reads TGTGCCACCAGTGATTCCACTAGCGGGAGGCTCTACGAGCAGTACTTC. Encoded protein: CATSDSTSGRLYEQYF.

As regards this clonotype: With a much larger clone just one base away, this may be a read error. This chain uses TRBV7-9 with TRBJ2-1; 9 bases align to TRBD2. The DNA end lines up better with TRBJ2-7; the J call may be wrong. Germline CDR1 SEHNR, CDR2 FQNEAQ (reference sequence). CDR3 length equals 16 residues. The CDR3 sequence: CASSFAGLATGNEQYF. The CDR3 nucleotides read TGTGCCAGCAGCTTTGCCGGACTAGCGACAGGCAATGAGCAGTACTTC.